Listed below are T cell receptor beta chains from one sample, sequenced in a study of cytomegalovirus exposure and HLA in healthy donors. Data came from immunoSEQ multiplex PCR; TCRdb stores just in-frame clones and leaves some out. The sample carries 100,000 to 120,000 clones, 65% to 80% recorded once. Sequenced: PBMCs. The receptor source for this set is a male donor in good health and CMV-seronegative. Both conserved end residues are part of each CDR3. The order of the fields is clone size, J gene, D gene, V gene, CDR3 protein, CDR3 DNA. D genes are given only for firm matches. Size tells how often a clone was seen (once, few, many) or the class of an expanded clone, and some rows leave it out.

clone_size: NA
j_call: TRBJ2-7
d_call: NA
v_call: TRBV28
cdr3_aa: CASSRGINEQYF
cdr3_nt: TGTGCCAGCAGCCGAGGGATAAACGAGCAGTACTTC

clone_size: NA
j_call: TRBJ2-3
d_call: TRBD2
v_call: TRBV7-2
cdr3_aa: CASSRIPGLARSTDTQYF
cdr3_nt: TGTGCCAGCAGCCGAATACCGGGACTAGCGAGGAGCACAGATACGCAGTATTTT

clone_size: NA
j_call: TRBJ2-3
d_call: TRBD2
v_call: TRBV4-1
cdr3_aa: CASSLGLAGGPTDTQYF
cdr3_nt: TGCGCCAGCAGCCTGGGACTAGCGGGAGGGCCCACAGATACGCAGTATTTT

clone_size: few
j_call: TRBJ1-1
d_call: NA
v_call: TRBV5-1
cdr3_aa: CASSSDSSVVTEAFF
cdr3_nt: TGCGCCAGCAGTTCGGACAGTAGTGTGGTCACTGAAGCTTTCTTT

clone_size: NA
j_call: TRBJ2-1
d_call: TRBD2
v_call: TRBV14
cdr3_aa: CAIVAGGPDEQFF
cdr3_nt: TGTGCCATCGTAGCGGGAGGCCCGGATGAGCAGTTCTTC

clone_size: NA
j_call: TRBJ2-1
d_call: TRBD1
v_call: TRBV5-4
cdr3_aa: CASSPRDRNNEQFF
cdr3_nt: TGTGCCAGCAGCCCCCGGGACAGGAACAATGAGCAGTTCTTC

clone_size: NA
j_call: TRBJ2-4
d_call: NA
v_call: TRBV9
cdr3_aa: CASSVQGIGIQYF
cdr3_nt: TGTGCCAGCAGCGTTCAGGGAATCGGCATTCAGTACTTC

clone_size: NA
j_call: TRBJ1-5
d_call: NA
v_call: TRBV7-8
cdr3_aa: CASSLGGGLTPQHF
cdr3_nt: TGTGCCAGCAGCCTTGGGGGGGGGCTGACGCCCCAGCATTTT

clone_size: NA
j_call: TRBJ2-2
d_call: NA
v_call: TRBV7-2
cdr3_aa: CASSLLGLGPTGELFF
cdr3_nt: TGTGCCAGCAGCTTACTGGGACTGGGACCCACCGGGGAGCTGTTTTTT

clone_size: NA
j_call: TRBJ2-2
d_call: TRBD2
v_call: TRBV5-6
cdr3_aa: CASSLAGGLAGDTGELFF
cdr3_nt: TGTGCCAGCAGCTTGGCCGGGGGACTAGCGGGAGACACCGGGGAGCTGTTTTTT

clone_size: once
j_call: TRBJ1-5
d_call: TRBD1
v_call: TRBV19
cdr3_aa: CASSTATGSNQPQHF
cdr3_nt: TGTGCCAGTAGTACGGCGACAGGGAGCAATCAGCCCCAGCATTTT

clone_size: once
j_call: TRBJ2-7
d_call: TRBD2
v_call: TRBV19
cdr3_aa: CASSITSGSVIYEQYF
cdr3_nt: TGTGCCAGTAGTATAACTAGCGGGAGTGTTATATACGAGCAGTACTTC

clone_size: NA
j_call: TRBJ1-1
d_call: NA
v_call: TRBV29-1
cdr3_aa: CSVVPRGTEAFF
cdr3_nt: TGCAGCGTTGTTCCCCGCGGCACTGAAGCTTTCTTT

clone_size: few
j_call: TRBJ1-5
d_call: NA
v_call: TRBV27
cdr3_aa: CASSPSSGQPQHF
cdr3_nt: TGTGCCAGCAGTCCTAGCTCAGGTCAGCCCCAGCATTTT

clone_size: NA
j_call: TRBJ2-7
d_call: NA
v_call: TRBV7-9
cdr3_aa: CASSFAQREQYF
cdr3_nt: TGTGCCAGCAGCTTTGCGCAGCGCGAGCAGTACTTC

clone_size: NA
j_call: TRBJ2-1
d_call: TRBD1
v_call: TRBV6-5
cdr3_aa: CASTSGTGYNEQFF
cdr3_nt: TGTGCCAGCACTTCCGGGACAGGGTACAATGAGCAGTTCTTC

clone_size: NA
j_call: TRBJ2-1
d_call: TRBD2
v_call: TRBV9
cdr3_aa: CASSPRGGSSYNEQFF
cdr3_nt: TGTGCCAGCAGCCCCCGGGGGGGGAGCTCCTACAATGAGCAGTTCTTC

clone_size: NA
j_call: TRBJ2-7
d_call: TRBD2
v_call: TRBV7-8
cdr3_aa: CASSLLAGGSFDEQYF
cdr3_nt: TGTGCCAGCAGCTTACTCGCGGGAGGATCTTTCGACGAGCAGTACTTC

clone_size: NA
j_call: TRBJ2-5
d_call: TRBD2
v_call: TRBV10-2
cdr3_aa: CASSELGLAGVQETQYF
cdr3_nt: TGCGCCAGCAGTGAATTGGGTCTAGCGGGAGTTCAAGAGACCCAGTACTTC

clone_size: NA
j_call: TRBJ2-7
d_call: NA
v_call: TRBV18
cdr3_aa: CASSPVRGEQYF
cdr3_nt: TGTGCCAGCTCACCAGTTCGGGGGGAGCAGTACTTC

clone_size: few
j_call: TRBJ2-2
d_call: NA
v_call: TRBV19
cdr3_aa: CASSIVLHTGELFF
cdr3_nt: TGTGCCAGTAGTATTGTCCTACACACCGGGGAGCTGTTTTTT

clone_size: NA
j_call: TRBJ2-7
d_call: TRBD2
v_call: TRBV9
cdr3_aa: CASSVRAGDGDEQYF
cdr3_nt: TGTGCCAGCAGCGTTAGGGCGGGAGATGGGGACGAGCAGTACTTC

clone_size: NA
j_call: TRBJ1-3
d_call: NA
v_call: TRBV19
cdr3_aa: CASSITSSGNTIYF
cdr3_nt: TGTGCCAGTAGTATAACATCCTCTGGAAACACCATATATTTT

clone_size: few
j_call: TRBJ1-1
d_call: NA
v_call: TRBV4-1
cdr3_aa: CASSQTGNTEAFF
cdr3_nt: TGCGCCAGCAGCCAGACAGGTAACACTGAAGCTTTCTTT

clone_size: NA
j_call: TRBJ2-1
d_call: NA
v_call: TRBV5-3
cdr3_aa: CARSARTGPGGESYNEQFF
cdr3_nt: TGTGCCAGAAGCGCGAGGACAGGACCCGGGGGGGAAAGCTACAATGAGCAGTTCTTC

clone_size: NA
j_call: TRBJ2-3
d_call: NA
v_call: TRBV5-1
cdr3_aa: CASSPKENTDTQYF
cdr3_nt: TGCGCCAGCAGCCCCAAAGAGAACACAGATACGCAGTATTTT

clone_size: NA
j_call: TRBJ2-2
d_call: NA
v_call: TRBV7-2
cdr3_aa: CASSLKGGVYTGELFF
cdr3_nt: TGTGCCAGCAGCTTAAAAGGCGGGGTTTACACCGGGGAGCTGTTTTTT

clone_size: few
j_call: TRBJ1-3
d_call: NA
v_call: TRBV5-1
cdr3_aa: CASSLALGAGNTIYF
cdr3_nt: TGCGCCAGCAGCTTGGCCCTAGGGGCTGGAAACACCATATATTTT

clone_size: NA
j_call: TRBJ2-7
d_call: TRBD2
v_call: TRBV28
cdr3_aa: CASSSPGTSTYEQYF
cdr3_nt: TGTGCCAGCAGTTCTCCCGGGACTAGTACTTACGAGCAGTACTTC

clone_size: NA
j_call: TRBJ2-1
d_call: NA
v_call: TRBV5-1
cdr3_aa: CASSLQGVADPYNEQFF
cdr3_nt: TGCGCCAGCAGCTTGCAAGGGGTAGCGGACCCCTACAATGAGCAGTTCTTC

clone_size: NA
j_call: TRBJ1-2
d_call: TRBD1
v_call: TRBV29-1
cdr3_aa: CSVGTGAANYGYTF
cdr3_nt: TGCAGCGTCGGAACAGGGGCCGCTAACTATGGCTACACCTTC

clone_size: few
j_call: TRBJ2-1
d_call: TRBD2
v_call: TRBV2
cdr3_aa: CASSSLGSGRAYDEQFF
cdr3_nt: TGTGCCAGCAGTTCCCTGGGTAGCGGGAGGGCCTACGATGAGCAGTTCTTC

clone_size: few
j_call: TRBJ1-4
d_call: NA
v_call: TRBV6-6
cdr3_aa: CASSYNRGTTNEKLFF
cdr3_nt: TGTGCCAGCAGTTACAACCGGGGGACGACTAATGAAAAACTGTTTTTT

clone_size: NA
j_call: TRBJ2-5
d_call: TRBD2
v_call: TRBV5-6
cdr3_aa: CASNLVAGGQEKTQYF
cdr3_nt: TGTGCCAGCAACTTGGTTGCGGGAGGGCAAGAGAAGACCCAGTACTTC

clone_size: NA
j_call: TRBJ1-4
d_call: TRBD1
v_call: TRBV5-4
cdr3_aa: CASSSGTGAEKLFF
cdr3_nt: TGTGCCAGCAGCTCCGGGACAGGGGCTGAAAAACTGTTTTTT

clone_size: NA
j_call: TRBJ2-5
d_call: TRBD2
v_call: TRBV2
cdr3_aa: CASSRLAGEETQYF
cdr3_nt: TGTGCCAGCAGTCGGCTAGCGGGGGAAGAGACCCAGTACTTC

clone_size: NA
j_call: TRBJ2-1
d_call: TRBD2
v_call: TRBV7-9
cdr3_aa: CSSSLPGRIYNEQFF
cdr3_nt: TGTTCCAGCAGCTTACCCGGGAGGATATACAATGAGCAGTTCTTC

clone_size: NA
j_call: TRBJ1-1
d_call: NA
v_call: TRBV14
cdr3_aa: CASSRRWNTEAFF
cdr3_nt: TGTGCCAGCAGCCGCAGATGGAACACTGAAGCTTTCTTT

clone_size: NA
j_call: TRBJ2-3
d_call: TRBD2
v_call: TRBV27
cdr3_aa: CASSFSLAVSTDTQYF
cdr3_nt: TGTGCCAGCAGTTTTAGTCTAGCGGTTAGCACAGATACGCAGTATTTT

clone_size: NA
j_call: TRBJ2-7
d_call: NA
v_call: TRBV6-5
cdr3_aa: CASSRRDKVYEQYF
cdr3_nt: TGTGCCAGCAGTAGACGGGATAAAGTGTACGAGCAGTACTTC

clone_size: NA
j_call: TRBJ2-5
d_call: TRBD2
v_call: TRBV9
cdr3_aa: CASSVEDPLAGGLWETQYF
cdr3_nt: TGTGCCAGCAGCGTAGAGGACCCTTTAGCGGGAGGGTTATGGGAGACCCAGTACTTC

clone_size: many
j_call: TRBJ1-3
d_call: TRBD1
v_call: TRBV5-3
cdr3_aa: CARESEQGAILDSGNTIYF
cdr3_nt: TGTGCCAGAGAGAGTGAGCAGGGGGCTATTTTGGACTCTGGAAACACCATATATTTT

clone_size: NA
j_call: TRBJ2-1
d_call: NA
v_call: TRBV30
cdr3_aa: CAWSVGATLGNEQFF
cdr3_nt: TGTGCCTGGAGTGTAGGGGCTACTCTCGGCAATGAGCAGTTCTTC

clone_size: NA
j_call: TRBJ2-5
d_call: TRBD2
v_call: TRBV15
cdr3_aa: CATSTIAGGGRETQYF
cdr3_nt: TGTGCCACCAGCACCATAGCGGGAGGGGGAAGAGAGACCCAGTACTTC

clone_size: NA
j_call: TRBJ2-7
d_call: TRBD2
v_call: TRBV5-1
cdr3_aa: CASSLSSGPYEQYF
cdr3_nt: TGCGCCAGCAGCTTGTCTAGCGGACCCTACGAGCAGTACTTC

clone_size: few
j_call: TRBJ1-1
d_call: TRBD1
v_call: TRBV10-3
cdr3_aa: CAISTGQDRMNTEAFF
cdr3_nt: TGTGCCATCAGTACAGGACAGGACAGGATGAACACTGAAGCTTTCTTT

clone_size: NA
j_call: TRBJ2-7
d_call: NA
v_call: TRBV19
cdr3_aa: CATAVSYEQYF
cdr3_nt: TGTGCCACCGCGGTGTCCTACGAGCAGTACTTC

clone_size: NA
j_call: TRBJ2-7
d_call: NA
v_call: TRBV4-2
cdr3_aa: CASSQPDGGEVNEQYF
cdr3_nt: TGTGCCAGCAGCCAACCAGACGGGGGAGAGGTTAACGAGCAGTACTTC

clone_size: few
j_call: TRBJ2-3
d_call: NA
v_call: TRBV4-3
cdr3_aa: CASSREWELTDTQYF
cdr3_nt: TGCGCCAGCAGCCGGGAGTGGGAGCTCACAGATACGCAGTATTTT

clone_size: NA
j_call: TRBJ2-1
d_call: NA
v_call: TRBV4-2
cdr3_aa: CASSQGQGKFDEQFF
cdr3_nt: TGTGCCAGCAGCCAAGGGCAGGGGAAATTCGATGAGCAGTTCTTC

clone_size: few
j_call: TRBJ2-2
d_call: NA
v_call: TRBV14
cdr3_aa: CASTPMEPGELFF
cdr3_nt: TGTGCCAGCACCCCCATGGAGCCCGGGGAGCTGTTTTTT

clone_size: NA
j_call: TRBJ2-1
d_call: NA
v_call: TRBV7-9
cdr3_aa: CASSPLGSSYNEQFF
cdr3_nt: TGTGCCAGCAGCCCCCTAGGGAGCTCCTACAATGAGCAGTTCTTC

clone_size: NA
j_call: TRBJ1-1
d_call: TRBD1
v_call: TRBV7-9
cdr3_aa: CSSSLAGQGRTEAFF
cdr3_nt: TGTTCCAGCAGCTTAGCCGGACAGGGACGTACTGAAGCTTTCTTT

clone_size: NA
j_call: TRBJ2-7
d_call: NA
v_call: TRBV20-1
cdr3_aa: CSAWRGEQYF
cdr3_nt: TGCAGTGCTTGGCGCGGCGAGCAGTACTTC